Detailed here is one T cell receptor beta chain. The data were taken from a study of blood T cell repertoires in COVID-19. Turning to the study itself: Researchers got acute and convalescent COVID-19 samples from the United States, Italy and Spain. The cDNA or gDNA used as material had been derived from T cells, B-cell-depleted T cells, or PBMCs.

Study processing details: Using reference gene primer amplification, nucleated cell counts were estimated. TCRdb's table, derived via immunoSEQ multiplex PCR, lists solely in-frame clones and lacks some. Clone size and the V and J calls come from that table; the DNA yielded D and trimming. The table shows under 200,000 clones, with 85% occurring only once. The V gene's germline CDR1 is KGHSH and CDR2 LQKENI. The CDR3 loop spans 18 amino acids. V lost 3 bases and J lost 0; bases outside the gene matches: 10. V gene TRBV18 combines with J gene TRBJ1-4, with 7 bases lining up with TRBD1. Material: peripheral blood. The clonotype was recovered from a man aged 40-49 years with acute or convalescent COVID-19. The CDR3 is CASSPNGQASSTNEKLFF. The CDR3 DNA follows: TGTGCCAGCTCACCCAACGGACAGGCTTCCTCAACTAATGAAAAACTGTTTTTT.